A single sample gave rise to the 16 T cell receptor beta chains below, sequenced in a study of sequential checkpoint blockade in melanoma. TCRdb's table, derived via immunoSEQ multiplex PCR, lists solely in-frame clones and lacks some. Of approximately 6,100 clones listed, around 57% are singletons. As to treatment: randomized to nivolumab then ipilimumab (arm A) or the reverse (arm B). The sequencing here drew on CD8+ T cells sorted from blood (inferred from file names), taken from a patient given nivolumab and ipilimumab in sequence. The receptors here all came from a human donor with melanoma.

The chain combines TRBV27 with TRBJ2-1, with 9 bases matching TRBD1. This CDR3 has 13 residues. The germline CDR1 and CDR2 sequences are MNHEY and SMNVEV (reference sequence). With V trimmed by 5 bases and J by 9 bases, 5 bases remained unmatched. As DNA, the CDR3 is TGTGCCAGCAGTCTACAGGGGGCCATTGAGCAGTTCTTC. Protein product: CASSLQGAIEQFF.

The genes are TRBV2 and TRBJ1-1; D call uncertain. V lost 4 bases to trimming and J lost 0 bases, with 6 bases between them. The germline V gene encodes CDR1 SNHLY and CDR2 FYNNEI. The CDR3 runs to 13 residues. The CDR3 DNA follows: TGTGCCAGCAGTGTCGGGGTGAACACTGAAGCTTTCTTT. This sequence encodes CASSVGVNTEAFF.

The CDR3 nucleotides are TGTGCCGTCCGGGGGGGGAACACTGAAGCTTTCTTT. Translated: CAVRGGNTEAFF. The chain couples TRBV6-5 to TRBJ1-1; TRBD1 might be the D (5 bases). Trimming removed 11 bases from V and 1 base from J, with 11 bases in between. Germline lookup yields CDR1 MNHEY and CDR2 SVGAGI. The CDR3 totals 12 residues.

V usage is TRBV9 and J usage is TRBJ2-2; D unclear. CDR1 SGDLS and CDR2 YYNGEE come from the germline V gene. The CDR3 extends over 13 amino acids. Trimming took 0 bases from V and 6 from J, leaving 6 bases between them. The CDR3 loop is CASSVVGPGELFF. CDR3 bases: TGTGCCAGCAGCGTAGTCGGTCCCGGGGAGCTGTTTTTT.

Sample share makes this clone medium-sized. V is TRBV27 and J is TRBJ1-5, with 7 bases fitting TRBD1. V lost 6 bases, J lost 4 bases, and 6 bases stayed unmatched. Germline CDR1 is MNHEY and CDR2 is SMNVEV (reference sequence). This CDR3 has 14 amino acids. The CDR3 protein is CASSPGGTNQPQHF. The CDR3, as DNA: TGTGCCAGCAGCCCAGGGGGGACTAATCAGCCCCAGCATTTT.

This clone was found a few times. The V gene is TRBV2, the J gene TRBJ2-5; 12 nucleotides agree with TRBD1. The CDR3 runs to 14 residues. Per germline, CDR1 SNHLY and CDR2 FYNNEI. Losses at the gene ends were 8 bases for V and 5 bases for J; bases not matched to a gene: 6. This CDR3 is CASEGQGAWETQYF. CDR3 in DNA: TGTGCCAGCGAGGGACAGGGGGCGTGGGAGACCCAGTACTTC.

This clone occurred a few times. The chain links TRBV9 to TRBJ1-5; D not resolved. The CDR3 covers 13 residues. Trimming stripped 0 bases from V and 9 bases from J, with 10 bases between. Germline CDR1 is SGDLS and CDR2 is YYNGEE. Written as DNA, the CDR3 is TGTGCCAGCAGCGTAGCTTCGGGGTGGCCCCAGCATTTT. Protein product: CASSVASGWPQHF.

The rearrangement links TRBV30 to TRBJ2-7; D is ambiguous. V lost 1 base and J lost 0, with 19 bases in between. The length of the CDR3 is 17 residues. Germline CDR1 is GTSNPN and CDR2 is SVGIG (reference sequence). The CDR3 spells CAWSGHGAVRFSYEQYF. In DNA form, the CDR3 reads TGTGCCTGGAGTGGGCACGGCGCGGTGAGGTTCTCCTACGAGCAGTACTTC.

This chain uses TRBV7-6 with TRBJ1-6, with 9 bases identical to TRBD1. In germline, CDR1 is SGHVS, CDR2 FNYEAQ. Losses at the gene ends were 6 bases for V and 6 bases for J; bases not matched to a gene: 6. The CDR3 has 15 amino acids. The chain's CDR3 is CASRDDRGANSPLHF. The CDR3 DNA is TGTGCCAGCAGGGATGACAGGGGGGCTAATTCACCCCTCCACTTT. Using reference TRBV7-6 and TRBJ1-6 for the parts outside the CDR3, the full variable domain is GAGVSQSPRYKVTKRGQDVALRCDPISGHVSLYWYRQALGQGPEFLTYFNYEAQQDKSGLPNDRFSAERPEGSISTLTIQRTEQRDSAMYRCASRDDRGANSPLHFGNGTRLTVT.

The rearrangement links TRBV7-8 to TRBJ2-2; D ambiguous. This CDR3 has 13 amino acids. CDR1 and CDR2 (germline): SGHVS, FQNEAQ. The V and J ends lost 1 base and 5 bases respectively, with 5 bases between them. The CDR3 nucleotides read TGTGCCAGCAGCTTAGGGGCTACCGGGGAGCTGTTTTTT. It specifies CASSLGATGELFF.

In its sample, this clone was seen a few times. J is TRBJ2-1 and V is TRBV30; 13 nucleotides align to TRBD2. Germline V gene lookup returns CDR1 GTSNPN and CDR2 SVGIG (reference sequence). Germline trimming cut 5 bases from V and 7 bases from J; bases unmatched to any gene: 8. CDR3 length equals 15 residues. The CDR3: CAWGGLAGRRNEQFF. The CDR3 nucleotides read TGTGCCTGGGGGGGACTAGCGGGGAGGAGGAATGAGCAGTTCTTC.

This clone is medium-sized by share. The rearrangement joins TRBV9 to TRBJ2-1, with 8 bases lining up with TRBD2. Trimming cost V 0 bases and J 3 bases; bases outside gene matches: 5. CDR1 is SGDLS and CDR2 is YYNGEE in the germline V gene. The CDR3 has 16 residues. CDR3 region: CASSVGSGSGYNEQFF. For the CDR3, the DNA is TGTGCCAGCAGCGTAGGGAGCGGGAGTGGCTACAATGAGCAGTTCTTC.

This chain joins TRBV6-5 and TRBJ1-2, with D unresolved. The CDR3 has 16 residues. CDR1 and CDR2 from the germline V gene are MNHEY and SVGAGI. V was trimmed by 0 bases and J by 4 bases, leaving 15 bases between them. The CDR3 sequence: CASSYSVSLISYGYTF. DNA for the CDR3: TGTGCCAGCAGTTACTCGGTTTCTTTGATTAGCTATGGCTACACCTTC.

This chain links TRBV5-6 with TRBJ2-2; 8 bases map to TRBD2. Germline trimming cut 0 bases from V and 1 base from J; bases unmatched to any gene: 5. CDR3 size: 17 residues. Germline CDR1 is SGHDT and CDR2 is YYEEEE. CDR3 protein: CASSLAGGEGNTGELFF. The CDR3 coding sequence is TGTGCCAGCAGCTTGGCCGGGGGGGAGGGGAACACCGGGGAGCTGTTTTTT.

This clone occurred a few times. The genes are TRBV9 and TRBJ1-3, with 7 bases matching TRBD1. This CDR3 region has 15 residues. V lost 0 bases, J lost 9 bases, and 9 bases stayed unmatched. Germline V gene sequence: CDR1 SGDLS, CDR2 YYNGEE. The CDR3 DNA reads TGTGCCAGCAGCGTAGATGAGGGCAGGGGGTGCACCATATATTTT. Its translation: CASSVDEGRGCTIYF. Using reference TRBV9 and TRBJ1-3 for the parts outside the CDR3, the full variable domain is DSGVTQTPKHLITATGQRVTLRCSPRSGDLSVYWYQQSLDQGLQFLIQYYNGEERAKGNILERFSAQQFPDLHSELNLSSLELGDSALYFCASSVDEGRGCTIYFGEGSWLTVV.

This clone came up a few times. The rearrangement joins TRBV19 to TRBJ2-7, with 7 positions matching TRBD1. The CDR3 totals 12 residues. V trimming: 6 bases; J trimming: 5 bases; junction bases outside the gene matches: 4. CDR1 and CDR2 from the germline V gene are LNHDA and SQIVND (reference sequence). The CDR3 region has the DNA TGTGCCAGTAGCCGAACAGGGGACGAGCAGTACTTC. It yields the protein CASSRTGDEQYF.